One T cell receptor beta chain is described in this entry. The assay was immunoSEQ multiplex PCR, and TCRdb's table has in-frame clones only and misses some. The sample holds about 200,000 clones, 90% to 95% seen once. The source of the sample is a study of control samples from healthy donors and cancer patients. The ends were cut back, 7 bases at V and 7 bases at J, with 17 bases in the middle. Germline V gene sequence: CDR1 LNHDA, CDR2 SQIVND (reference sequence). The CDR3 loop spans 14 amino acids. The chain uses TRBV19 and TRBJ1-5, with a weak D call TRBD1 (5 bases). The specimen sequenced was blood. The sequence derives from a man aged 25 to 45 in good health. The CDR3 loop is CASNTGLFGQPQHF. The CDR3 DNA sequence: TGTGCCAGTAACACGGGACTTTTTGGACAGCCCCAGCATTTT.